The sequence of this T cell receptor (beta chain) was determined in a study of blood T cell repertoires in COVID-19. This clone was seen only a few times. Cohorts were assigned according to the clinical history that participants reported. The repertoire was sequenced with immunoSEQ multiplex PCR; TCRdb's copy has only in-frame clones and lacks some. The table has more than 150,000 clones, approximately 80% seen once; the top ten hold more than 9.5%. There are 12 residues in the CDR3. Germline V gene lookup returns CDR1 MNHEY and CDR2 SVGAGI. With 5 bases removed from V and 10 bases from J, the gap between germline ends came to 12 bases.

Sequences were obtained from PBMCs or T cells enriched from blood (not recorded which). The sequence was collected from a man between 50 and 59 years old who had recovered from COVID-19. The genes are TRBV6-5 and TRBJ2-1, with a tentative D call TRBD1 (6 bases). In DNA form, the CDR3 reads TGTGCCAGCAGTCGTACAGGGTGGGAGCAGTTCTTC. It translates to CASSRTGWEQFF.